Each of the 18 T cell receptor beta chains below was sequenced from the same sample in a study of cytomegalovirus exposure and HLA in healthy donors. Primers included in the PCR were 60 Vbeta and 13 Jbeta primers. Clones were sequenced by immunoSEQ multiplex PCR, and TCRdb holds only the in-frame ones, with some missing. The sample holds about 83,000 clones; roughly 77% are singletons and the top ten take roughly 4.2%. Source material: PBMCs. The source is a man in his 60s in good health and CMV-seronegative.

V is TRBV19 and J is TRBJ2-1, with D maybe TRBD1 (6 bases). Germline CDR1 LNHDA, CDR2 SQIVND (reference sequence). The CDR3 consists of 16 residues. The V gene lost 4 bases and the J gene lost 2 bases, with 15 bases spanning the gap. CDR3 sequence: CASSSPGEWAYNEQFF. Written as DNA, the CDR3 is TGTGCCAGTAGTAGCCCAGGGGAATGGGCCTACAATGAGCAGTTCTTC.

This sequence joins TRBV30 and TRBJ1-1; TRBD1 agrees at 7 bases. J lost 0 bases, V lost 4 bases, and 20 bases had no gene match. The V gene's germline CDR1 is GTSNPN and CDR2 SVGIG (reference sequence). This CDR3 contains 19 residues. The CDR3 DNA reads as TGTGCCTGGATGGAACATACAGGGGCCATGTGGGGCCTGAACACTGAAGCTTTCTTT. Its protein is CAWMEHTGAMWGLNTEAFF.

This clone was counted only a few times. V and J are TRBV5-1 and TRBJ1-6, with 8 bases that match TRBD1. CDR3 length: 16 residues. J lost 9 bases, V lost 2 bases, and 10 bases had no gene match. Germline CDR1 is SGHRS and CDR2 is YFSETQ. CDR3 loop: CASSFNQGAKRSPLHF. The CDR3 DNA follows: TGCGCCAGCAGCTTCAATCAGGGGGCGAAGCGTTCACCCCTCCACTTT.

This chain links TRBV19 with TRBJ1-3; D is perhaps TRBD1 (5 bases). V was pared by 1 base and J by 1 base, with 8 bases between. CDR3 length equals 15 residues. Germline-derived CDR1 and CDR2 are LNHDA and SQIVND (reference sequence). CDR3 sequence reads: CASSIGGTSGNTIYF. The CDR3 nucleotides are TGTGCCAGTAGTATAGGGGGGACTTCTGGAAACACCATATATTTT.

Points on this clone: Germline is not matched at one junction end, which may reflect a read error. The chain combines TRBV7-9 with TRBJ1-2, with D maybe TRBD1 (6 bases). Germline CDR1 and CDR2: SEHNR and FQNEAQ (reference sequence). The CDR3 extends over 12 amino acids. This CDR3 reads CSSSEGGYGYTF. The CDR3 region has the DNA TGTTCCAGCAGCGAGGGGGGGTATGGCTACACCTTC.

The V call is TRBV4-1, the J call TRBJ2-2; D is unresolved. Germline V gives CDR1 MGHRA, CDR2 YSYEKL. The V and J ends lost 4 bases and 6 bases respectively, with 9 bases between them. This CDR3 has 13 amino acids. CDR3 nucleotides: TGCGCCAGCAGCCTGGAGCTGTCCGGGGAGCTGTTTTTT. Protein sequence: CASSLELSGELFF.

The V call is TRBV6-4, the J call TRBJ2-5; tentative D call: TRBD1 (7 bases). The assigned J gene may be wrong: the sequence end matches TRBJ2-7 better. CDR3 size: 13 residues. Germline V gene sequence: CDR1 MRHNA, CDR2 SNTAGT. For the CDR3, the DNA is TGTGCCAGCAGTGAGCAGGGGGGAGGCGAGCAGTACTTC. As protein: CASSEQGGGEQYF.

CDR3 sequence (DNA): TGCAGCGTTCAATCAGGAAACACTGAAGCTTTCTTT. Translation gives CSVQSGNTEAFF. The V and J genes are TRBV29-1 and TRBJ1-1; unclear D gene. Germline CDR1 is SQVTM and CDR2 is ANQGSEA. V lost 5 bases to trimming and J lost 2 bases, with 9 bases between them. CDR3 size: 12 residues.

This clone was seen a few times. The chain uses TRBV6-1 and TRBJ1-4; a possible D gene is TRBD1 (5 bases). Germline V gives CDR1 MNHNS, CDR2 SASEGT. The CDR3 contains 15 residues. The V and J ends lost 0 bases and 3 bases respectively, with 8 bases between them. In DNA form, the CDR3 reads TGTGCCAGCAGTGAAGCGTCGGGGGCTAATGAAAAACTGTTTTTT. Encoded protein: CASSEASGANEKLFF.

V is TRBV21-1 and J is TRBJ1-4. TRBV21-1 is a listed pseudogene. The CDR3 consists of 15 residues. The CDR3: CASSKAAGRNEKLFF. The DNA for the CDR3 is TGTGCCAGCAGCAAAGCGGCGGGACGAAATGAAAAACTGTTTTTT.

This chain connects TRBV11-2 to TRBJ2-7; 8 nucleotides match TRBD1. Germline V gives CDR1 SGHAT, CDR2 FQNNGV. The CDR3 is 12 residues long. Germline trimming cut 7 bases from V and 2 bases from J; bases unmatched to any gene: 1. The CDR3 nucleotides are TGTGCCAGCACGACAGGGGCCTACGAGCAGTACTTC. Protein sequence: CASTTGAYEQYF. The full variable domain, completed using reference TRBV11-2 and TRBJ2-7, is EAGVAQSPRYKIIEKRQSVAFWCNPISGHATLYWYQQILGQGPKLLIQFQNNGVVDDSQLPKDRFSAERLKGVDSTLKIQPAKLEDSAVYLCASTTGAYEQYFGPGTRLTVT.

V gene TRBV2 combines with J gene TRBJ2-7, with TRBD1 matching over 7 bases. The length of the CDR3 is 15 residues. With 6 bases clipped from V and 3 bases from J, the junction kept 11 bases outside the gene matches. CDR1 and CDR2 from the germline V gene are SNHLY and FYNNEI. The CDR3 loop reads CASRAGTEFYYEQYF. CDR3 nucleotides: TGTGCCAGCAGAGCCGGGACAGAGTTCTACTACGAGCAGTACTTC.

CDR3 DNA: TGTGCCAGCAGCGTAGGACAGGGTTACGGCTACACCTTC. It is translated as CASSVGQGYGYTF. The chain is built from TRBV9 and TRBJ1-2, with 7 positions matching TRBD1. The length of the CDR3 is 13 residues. Germline CDR1 reads SGDLS; CDR2 reads YYNGEE. After removal of 0 bases from V and 8 bases from J, the junction contained 4 bases not matched to a gene.

The chain recombines TRBV30 with TRBJ1-5, with TRBD1 identical over 7 bases. Trimming took 1 base from V and 7 from J; bases not matched to a gene: 4. The CDR3 extends over 13 amino acids. Per germline, CDR1 GTSNPN and CDR2 SVGIG (reference sequence). This chain's CDR3 is CAWSGQGGQPQHF. CDR3 DNA sequence: TGTGCCTGGAGTGGACAGGGAGGCCAGCCCCAGCATTTT. Full variable domain (outside the CDR3, taken from reference TRBV30 and TRBJ1-5): SQTIHQWPATLVQPVGSPLSLECTVEGTSNPNLYWYRQAAGRGLQLLFYSVGIGQISSEVPQNLSASRPQDRQFILSSKKLLLSDSGFYLCAWSGQGGQPQHFGDGTRLSIL.

The chain combines TRBV15 with TRBJ2-1, with 8 nucleotides matching TRBD1. V dropped 0 bases and J dropped 2; count of bases not matched to a gene: 0. This CDR3 is 15 amino acids long. Germline V gives CDR1 LNHNV, CDR2 YYDKDF (reference sequence). CDR3 DNA: TGTGCCACCAGCAGAGAGGACAGGGCCTACAATGAGCAGTTCTTC. Residues: CATSREDRAYNEQFF.

The chain joins TRBV5-5 to TRBJ2-7; perhaps TRBD2 as D (5 bases). In germline, CDR1 is SGHKS, CDR2 YYEKEE (reference sequence). This CDR3 comprises 15 residues. V dropped 2 bases and J dropped 7 bases, with 19 bases sitting between them. CDR3 residues: CASSLAGNPSGEQYF. The CDR3 DNA is TGTGCCAGCAGCTTAGCCGGAAACCCCTCGGGAGAGCAGTACTTC.

A few counts support this clone. The V and J genes are TRBV11-2 and TRBJ2-5, with 9 bases that match TRBD2. Looked up from germline, CDR1 is SGHAT and CDR2 is FQNNGV. The V gene end was trimmed by 5 bases and the J gene end by 7 bases; junction bases not matched to a gene: 11. CDR3 size: 15 residues. CDR3 DNA sequence: TGTGCCAGCAGCGCGGGGGGGGGAACGTCGGGGACCCAGTACTTC. It specifies CASSAGGGTSGTQYF.

This clone has only a few counts. This chain connects TRBV19 to TRBJ1-5; TRBD1 matches at 8 bases. The ends lost 7 bases at V and 3 bases at J; junction bases unmatched: 8. Germline CDR1 is LNHDA and CDR2 is SQIVND (reference sequence). The CDR3 is 15 residues long. The chain's CDR3 is CASTDREGVNQPQHF. CDR3 nucleotide sequence: TGTGCCAGTACGGACAGGGAGGGGGTCAATCAGCCCCAGCATTTT.